This T cell receptor (beta chain) was recovered during a study of cytomegalovirus exposure and HLA in healthy donors. The V and J ends lost 3 bases and 4 bases, in that order; junction bases with no gene match: 1. Germline-derived CDR1 and CDR2 are SGHRS and YFSETQ. The CDR3 is 13 amino acids. The PCR had 60 Vbeta and 13 Jbeta primers. The assay was immunoSEQ multiplex PCR, and TCRdb's table has in-frame clones only and misses some. Recorded for this sample: tens of thousands of clones. The sequencing sample was made of PBMCs. This clonotype was sampled from a man aged 35 to 55 in good health and CMV-seronegative. The chain carries TRBV5-1 and TRBJ1-5, with 7 positions matching TRBD1. The CDR3 spells CASSSGGNQPQHF. CDR3 DNA: TGCGCCAGCAGCTCAGGGGGTAATCAGCCCCAGCATTTT.